This entry lists 9 T cell receptor beta chains sequenced from one sample in a study of blood T cells in healthy people across ages. It was with a sample-barcoded 5' primer and a J-beta primer mix that a second PCR of roughly 7 to 12 cycles was run. Using its own MiXCR run on the 5' RACE reads, TCRdb lists one record per CDR3 protein. The top ten hold about 6.7% of the sample, which has about 1.4 million distinct CDR3 sequences, approximately 59% seen once. Specimen: blood. Every receptor here comes from a young man in good health.

Comments on this clonotype: A junction boundary mismatches the germline segment, possibly from a read error. CDR3 DNA sequence: TGCGCCAGCAGCCAATACTCCAACAATGGCTACACCTTC. Translation gives CASSQYSNNGYTF. This chain links TRBV7-9 with TRBJ1-2, with no clear D. CDR3 size: 13 residues. Germline lookup yields CDR1 SEHNR and CDR2 FQNEAQ (reference sequence).

This clonotype came up a few times. The V gene is TRBV21-1, the J gene TRBJ2-5; TRBD2, the table's D call, lacks a check against the DNA. The J call is uncertain, as TRBJ2-7 better fits the DNA end. TRBV21-1 is annotated as a pseudogene. This CDR3 contains 17 residues. The CDR3 nucleotides read TGTGCCAGCAGCAAAATGCGGGAGGAGGCCCTCCGATACGAGCAGTACTTC. Translated, it gives CASSKMREEALRYEQYF.

The chain combines TRBV5-1 with TRBJ2-5; 10 bases agree with TRBD1. After removal of 0 bases from V and 4 bases from J, the junction contained 6 bases not matched to a gene. CDR3 length equals 16 residues. CDR1 SGHRS and CDR2 YFSETQ come from the germline V gene. The CDR3 sequence: CASSLEGQGMRETQYF. CDR3 bases: TGCGCCAGCAGCTTGGAGGGACAGGGGATGCGAGAGACCCAGTACTTC.

The rearrangement links TRBV5-1 to TRBJ2-3, with a weak D call TRBD1 (6 bases). Trimming shortened V by 0 bases and J by 6 bases, and 14 bases separated the two germline ends. The CDR3 contains 15 residues. Germline values: CDR1 SGHRS, CDR2 YFSETQ. CDR3 in DNA: TGCGCCAGCAGCTTGGGGTCAGGGGCGAGCGATACGCAGTATTTT. Encoded protein: CASSLGSGASDTQYF.

This chain uses TRBV20-1 with TRBJ2-3; the match to TRBD2 covers 8 bases. This CDR3 is built from 20 residues. The V segment lost 7 bases and the J segment 0 bases; nucleotides outside the gene matches: 24. Looked up from germline, CDR1 is DFQATT and CDR2 is SNEGSKA (reference sequence). The CDR3 sequence is CSVIRPGREEPSTSTDTQYF. In DNA, the CDR3 is TGCAGTGTTATCCGTCCGGGGCGGGAGGAACCCTCCACTAGCACAGATACGCAGTATTTT.

A single count supports this clonotype. The chain has TRBV6-2 or TRBV6-3 and TRBJ2-1; perhaps TRBD1 as D (6 bases). The CDR3 runs 14 residues. V lost 11 bases to trimming and J lost 4 bases, with 18 bases between them. Looked up from germline, CDR1 is MNHEY and CDR2 is SVGEGT. CDR3 in amino acids: CACFSGQLYNEQFF. The CDR3 coding sequence is TGTGCCTGCTTTTCCGGACAGCTATACAATGAGCAGTTCTTC.

The chain is built from TRBV27 and TRBJ1-6; 7 bases fit TRBD1. Germline V gene sequence: CDR1 MNHEY, CDR2 SMNVEV (reference sequence). The length of the CDR3 is 15 residues. Trimming removed 0 bases from V and 5 bases from J; junction bases left unmatched: 1. CDR3 amino acids: CASSLSGQHNSPLHF. The CDR3 bases are TGTGCCAGCAGTTTATCGGGACAGCATAATTCACCCCTCCACTTT.

The V call is TRBV6-1, the J call TRBJ2-7; no definite D call. From germline, CDR1 is MNHNS and CDR2 SASEGT. The CDR3 runs 14 residues. V lost 6 bases to trimming and J lost 6 bases, with 18 bases between them. The CDR3: CASSQEMVIGEQYF. The CDR3 DNA reads TGTGCCAGCAGCCAAGAGATGGTCATTGGCGAGCAGTACTTC.

The genes are TRBV20-1 and TRBJ2-1; D is perhaps TRBD1 (7 bases). Germline V lookup: CDR1 DFQATT, CDR2 SNEGSKA (reference sequence). This CDR3 contains 15 residues. V lost 3 bases and J 10 bases, leaving 22 bases between the germline ends. The DNA of the CDR3 is TGCAGTGCTAGCGAGGGGGCTAGCGTTGTTAAGGAGCAGTTCTTC. It yields the protein CSASEGASVVKEQFF.